These T cell receptor beta chains were read from a single sample in a study of OX40 agonist ivuxolimab in advanced cancers. The method was immunoSEQ multiplex PCR; TCRdb's version includes in-frame clones alone and lacks a portion of them. The data hold about 80,000 clones, with 90% to 95% observed a single time. Material: CD4+ or CD8+ T cells sorted from blood, obtained in a trial of the OX40 agonist ivuxolimab. The receptors originated from an adult with an advanced solid tumor such as melanoma, head and neck, liver or kidney cancer. CDR3s include the opening cysteine and the closing phenylalanine or tryptophan. Each record gives: J gene, clone size, V gene, D gene, CDR3 DNA, CDR3 protein. D genes are given only for firm matches. Size tells how often a clone was seen (once, few, many) or the class of an expanded clone, and some rows leave it out.

>TRBJ1-1|-|TRBV21-1|-
TGTGCCAGCAGCAAAGCGAGACAGGGGCAGAACACTGAAGCTTTCTTT
CASSKARQGQNTEAFF
>TRBJ2-7|-|TRBV7-2|-
TGTGCCAGCTCCCGGCCCGGGACATTCTCCTACGAGCAGTACTTC
CASSRPGTFSYEQYF
>TRBJ1-5|-|TRBV5-5|TRBD1
TGTGCCAGCAGCTTAGACAGGGACCTCCGGCCCCAGCATTTT
CASSLDRDLRPQHF
>TRBJ2-5|-|TRBV7-9|-
TGTGCCAGCACCCCTCCCCGGGAAGCGAGGACCCAGTACTTC
CASTPPREARTQYF
>TRBJ2-2|-|TRBV5-8|-
TGTGCCAGCGTAGAGCGGAGAGGGAACACCGGGGAGCTGTTTTTT
CASVERRGNTGELFF
>TRBJ1-5|-|TRBV7-3|-
TGTGCCAGCAGCGTCCGGGGGAATTCCCAGCCCCAGCATTTT
CASSVRGNSQPQHF
>TRBJ2-7|-|TRBV7-3|TRBD2
TGTGCCAGCAGCTTAATCGGCTCTAGCGGGAGCTCGACCTACGAGCAGTACTTC
CASSLIGSSGSSTYEQYF
>TRBJ2-7|-|TRBV27|TRBD1
TGTGCCAGCTCCGGACAGGGGAATTACTACGAGCAGTACTTC
CASSGQGNYYEQYF
>TRBJ2-5|-|TRBV6-5|-
TGTGCCAGCAGTCCCACTAGGTCAGAGACCCAGTACTTC
CASSPTRSETQYF
>TRBJ2-1|-|TRBV19|TRBD1
TGTGCCAGTAGTCTCCGGACAGGCACCTACAATGAGCAGTTCTTC
CASSLRTGTYNEQFF
>TRBJ2-1|-|TRBV7-2|-
TGTGCCAGCAGCTCCCAGAGGGACAATGAGCAGTTCTTC
CASSSQRDNEQFF
>TRBJ1-5|-|TRBV4-1|-
TGCGCCAGCAGCCAATCCCGTGGGGGAAATCAGCCCCAGCATTTT
CASSQSRGGNQPQHF
>TRBJ2-7|-|TRBV15|TRBD1
TGTGCCACCAGCAGAGATGGGGGGACAGGCTCCTACGAGCAGTACTTC
CATSRDGGTGSYEQYF
>TRBJ2-3|-|TRBV5-1|-
TGCGCCAGCAGCTTTCGGGAGAGCACAGATACGCAGTATTTT
CASSFRESTDTQYF
>TRBJ2-5|-|TRBV6-5|-
TGTGCCAGCAGTTACTCGCCGCTAGGTGAGACCCAGTACTTC
CASSYSPLGETQYF
>TRBJ2-3|-|TRBV7-9|TRBD2
TGTGCCAGCAGCCATGGACTAGCGGGATCCACAGATACGCAGTATTTT
CASSHGLAGSTDTQYF
>TRBJ2-1|-|TRBV5-1|TRBD2
TGCGCCAGCAGCGCAACCGGGACTATTTCAAATGAGCAGTTCTTC
CASSATGTISNEQFF
>TRBJ2-3|-|TRBV10-3|-
TGTGCCATCAGTGAGCCCGGGAACACAGATACGCAGTATTTT
CAISEPGNTDTQYF
>TRBJ1-1|-|TRBV5-6|-
TGTGCCAGCAGTCACAGTTACGGGGCGAACACTGAAGCTTTCTTT
CASSHSYGANTEAFF
>TRBJ1-1|-|TRBV7-2|-
TGTGCCAGCAGCTATGGAACGAACACTGAAGCTTTCTTT
CASSYGTNTEAFF
>TRBJ1-2|once|TRBV4-1|-
TGCGCCAGCAGCCAAACCCCCGACAGTATGATTTATGGCTACACCTTC
CASSQTPDSMIYGYTF
>TRBJ2-4|-|TRBV20-1|-
TGCAGTGGAGTAGCCAAAAACATTCAGTACTTC
CSGVAKNIQYF
>TRBJ1-4|-|TRBV5-5|-
TGTGCCAGCAGCACGGGCGCAGGCGCAGGAATTAATGAAAAACTGTTTTTT
CASSTGAGAGINEKLFF
>TRBJ1-1|-|TRBV28|-
TGTGCCAGCAGTCCCATTTACACTGAAGCTTTCTTT
CASSPIYTEAFF
>TRBJ2-5|-|TRBV5-1|-
TGCGCCAGCAGCTTGGACGGTCGAGAGACCCAGTACTTC
CASSLDGRETQYF
>TRBJ2-3|-|TRBV11-2|-
TGTGCCAGCAGCTTATCAGATACGCAGTATTTT
CASSLSDTQYF
>TRBJ2-6|-|TRBV6-6|-
TGTGCCAGCAGTTATAAGGGCGCTGGGGCCAACGTCCTGACTTTC
CASSYKGAGANVLTF
>TRBJ2-2|-|TRBV7-9|-
TGTGCCAGCAGCCCGGACTGGAGCGGGGAGCTGTTTTTT
CASSPDWSGELFF
>TRBJ1-2|-|TRBV18|TRBD1
TGTGCCAGCTCACCGGGACAGGACAACTATGGCTACACCTTC
CASSPGQDNYGYTF
>TRBJ2-7|-|TRBV7-2|-
TGTGCCAGCAGCTTATTGGCCATTTCCTACGAGCAGTACTTC
CASSLLAISYEQYF
>TRBJ2-5|-|TRBV7-9|TRBD2
TGTGCTAGCAGCCCCGGACTAGCGCCCGATGTAGAGACCCAGTACTTC
CASSPGLAPDVETQYF
>TRBJ2-7|few|TRBV6-5|-
TGTGCCAGCAGTTACTCTTATCGGCAGGACCACGAGCAGTACTTC
CASSYSYRQDHEQYF
>TRBJ1-2|-|TRBV29-1|-
TGCAGCGTTGCCAGCCCCTATGGCTACACCTTC
CSVASPYGYTF
>TRBJ2-3|few|TRBV2|-
TGTGCCAGCAGGCAGGGGAGGACAGATACGCAGTATTTT
CASRQGRTDTQYF
>TRBJ1-3|-|TRBV7-6|-
TGTGCCAGCAGCTTAGGTAGCGGTGGAAACACCATATATTTT
CASSLGSGGNTIYF
>TRBJ1-4|-|TRBV5-8|-
TGTGCCAGCTACCCGGGACTGCATGAAAAACTGTTTTTT
CASYPGLHEKLFF
>TRBJ2-1|-|TRBV5-1|TRBD2
TGCGCCAGCAGCCGGACTAGCGGGAGCAATGAGCAGTTCTTC
CASSRTSGSNEQFF
>TRBJ2-1|-|TRBV9|-
TGTGCCAGCTCTTCCCCCAGGTACGGTGAGCAGTTCTTC
CASSSPRYGEQFF
>TRBJ1-6|-|TRBV4-2|TRBD1
TGTGCCAGCAGCCAAGATCGGTCAGGGGGTTCACCCCTCCACTTT
CASSQDRSGGSPLHF
>TRBJ1-5|-|TRBV7-9|TRBD1
TGTGCCAGCAGCCCCCTACGACAGGGATATCAGCCCCAGCATTTT
CASSPLRQGYQPQHF
>TRBJ2-5|-|TRBV30|-
TGTGCCTGGAACCAGGGGAGCGGGACCCAGTACTTC
CAWNQGSGTQYF
>TRBJ2-3|-|TRBV5-1|TRBD2
TGCGCCAGCGCCGGGGCCGGACTAGAAATAGATACGCAGTATTTT
CASAGAGLEIDTQYF